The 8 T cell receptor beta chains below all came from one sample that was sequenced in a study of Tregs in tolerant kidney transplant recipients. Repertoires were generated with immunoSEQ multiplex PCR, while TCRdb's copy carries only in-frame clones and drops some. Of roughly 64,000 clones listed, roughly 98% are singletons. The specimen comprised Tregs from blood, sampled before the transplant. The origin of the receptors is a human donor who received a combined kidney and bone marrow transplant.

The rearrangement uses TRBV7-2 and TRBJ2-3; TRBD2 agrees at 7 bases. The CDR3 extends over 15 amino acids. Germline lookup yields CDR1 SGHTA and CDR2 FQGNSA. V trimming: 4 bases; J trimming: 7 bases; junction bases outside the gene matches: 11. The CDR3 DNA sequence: TGTGCCAGCAGCTGGTCCAGGACTAGTGGATATACGCAGTATTTT. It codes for CASSWSRTSGYTQYF.

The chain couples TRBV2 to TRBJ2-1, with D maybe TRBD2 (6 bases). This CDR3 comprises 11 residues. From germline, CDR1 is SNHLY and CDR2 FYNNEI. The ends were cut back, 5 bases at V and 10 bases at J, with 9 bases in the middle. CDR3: CASSLSGEQFF. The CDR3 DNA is TGTGCCAGCAGTCTTAGCGGAGAGCAGTTCTTC.

This chain's CDR3 is CASSFDTGLWSSGANVLTF. The CDR3, as DNA: TGCGCCAGCAGCTTCGATACGGGACTATGGAGCTCTGGGGCCAACGTCCTGACTTTC. V is TRBV5-1 and J is TRBJ2-6; 7 bases are shared with TRBD2. This CDR3 is built from 19 residues. Trimming took 2 bases from V and 0 from J; bases not matched to a gene: 11. The germline V gene encodes CDR1 SGHRS and CDR2 YFSETQ.

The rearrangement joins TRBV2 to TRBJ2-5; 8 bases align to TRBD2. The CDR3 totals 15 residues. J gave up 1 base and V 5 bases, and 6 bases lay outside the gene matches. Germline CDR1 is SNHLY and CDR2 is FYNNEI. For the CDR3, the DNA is TGTGCCAGCAGTTATCAGAGCGGGAGCCAAGAGACCCAGTACTTC. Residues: CASSYQSGSQETQYF.

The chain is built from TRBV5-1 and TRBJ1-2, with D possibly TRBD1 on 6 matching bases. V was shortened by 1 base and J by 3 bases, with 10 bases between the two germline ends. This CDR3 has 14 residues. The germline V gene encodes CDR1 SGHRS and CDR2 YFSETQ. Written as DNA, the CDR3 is TGCGCCAGCAGCTTGCTGACAGGTTACTATGGCTACACCTTC. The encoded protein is CASSLLTGYYGYTF.

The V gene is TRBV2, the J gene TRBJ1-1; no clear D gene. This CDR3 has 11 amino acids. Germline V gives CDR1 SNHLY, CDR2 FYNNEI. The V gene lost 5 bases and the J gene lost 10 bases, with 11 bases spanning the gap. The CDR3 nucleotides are TGTGCCAGCAGTTATAGCGAGGGAGCTTTCTTT. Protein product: CASSYSEGAFF.

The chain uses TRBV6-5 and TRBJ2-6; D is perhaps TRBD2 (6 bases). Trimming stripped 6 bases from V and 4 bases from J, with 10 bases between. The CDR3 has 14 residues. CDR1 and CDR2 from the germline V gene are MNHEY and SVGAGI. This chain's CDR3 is CASSPSAGANVLTF. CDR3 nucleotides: TGTGCCAGCAGCCCTAGCGCGGGGGCCAACGTCCTGACTTTC.

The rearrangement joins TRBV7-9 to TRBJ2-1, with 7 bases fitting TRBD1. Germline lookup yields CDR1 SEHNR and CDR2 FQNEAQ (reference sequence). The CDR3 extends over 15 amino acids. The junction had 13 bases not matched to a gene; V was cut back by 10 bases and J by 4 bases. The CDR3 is CATPKPGTAYNEQFF. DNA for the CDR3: TGTGCCACTCCGAAACCCGGGACAGCTTACAATGAGCAGTTCTTC.